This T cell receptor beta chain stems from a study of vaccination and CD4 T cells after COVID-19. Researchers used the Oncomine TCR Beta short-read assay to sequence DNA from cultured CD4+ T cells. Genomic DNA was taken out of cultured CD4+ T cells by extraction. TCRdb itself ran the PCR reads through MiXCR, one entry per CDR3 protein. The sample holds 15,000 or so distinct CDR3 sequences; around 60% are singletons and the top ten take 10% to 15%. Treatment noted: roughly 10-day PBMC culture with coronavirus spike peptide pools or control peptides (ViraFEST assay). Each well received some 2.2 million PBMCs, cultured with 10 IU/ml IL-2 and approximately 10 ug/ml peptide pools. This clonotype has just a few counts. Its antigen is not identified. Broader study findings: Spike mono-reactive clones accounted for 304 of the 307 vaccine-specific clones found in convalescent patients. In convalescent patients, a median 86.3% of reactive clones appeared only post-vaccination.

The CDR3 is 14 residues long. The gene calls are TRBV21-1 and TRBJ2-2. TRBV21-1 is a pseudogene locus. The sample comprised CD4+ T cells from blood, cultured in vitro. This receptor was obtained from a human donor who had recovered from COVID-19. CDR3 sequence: CASSDPRATGELFF. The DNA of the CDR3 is TGTGCCAGCAGCGACCCACGTGCCACCGGGGAGCTGTTTTTT.